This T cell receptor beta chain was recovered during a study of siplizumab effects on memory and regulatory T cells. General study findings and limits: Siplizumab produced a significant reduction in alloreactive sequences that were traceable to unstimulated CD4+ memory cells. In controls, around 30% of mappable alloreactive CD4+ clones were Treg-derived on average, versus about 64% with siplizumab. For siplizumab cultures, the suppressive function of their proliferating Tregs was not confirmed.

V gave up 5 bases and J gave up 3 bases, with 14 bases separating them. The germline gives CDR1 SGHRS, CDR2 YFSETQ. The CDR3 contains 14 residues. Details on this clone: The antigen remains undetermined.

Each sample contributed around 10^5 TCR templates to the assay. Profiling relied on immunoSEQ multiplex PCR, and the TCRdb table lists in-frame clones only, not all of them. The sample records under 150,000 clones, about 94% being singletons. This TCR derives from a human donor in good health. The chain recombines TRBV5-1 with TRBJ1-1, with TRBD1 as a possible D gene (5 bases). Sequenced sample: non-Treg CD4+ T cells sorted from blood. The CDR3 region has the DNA TGCGCCAGCAGGTCCTCAGGGACGGACACTGAAGCTTTCTTT. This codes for CASRSSGTDTEAFF.